This T cell receptor (beta chain) was obtained from a study of cytomegalovirus exposure and HLA in healthy donors. The wider study: Researchers previously reported finding fewer than 140 million unique TCR beta sequences from about 179 million T cells. A preliminary data release comprised tens of millions of unique TCRs obtained from HLA-typed donors.

PCR employed 60 Vbeta and 13 Jbeta primers. Only in-frame clones appear in the TCRdb table, and some are missing; sequencing was by immunoSEQ multiplex PCR. The profile shows about 78,000 clones, 80% of them singletons. The study, taken as a whole, reports: Among immune exposure information, only CMV serostatus was available. Later on, an analysis tied around 17,000 TCR beta sequences to HLA alleles at 0.05 false discovery rate.

This clone was recorded at least ten times. Its antigen is still unknown. This clonotype originated in a woman in her forties or fifties in good health and CMV-seropositive. Sequenced sample: PBMCs.

Here the CDR3 reads CASSEMPGWHNEQFF. DNA of the CDR3: TGTGCCAGCAGTGAAATGCCAGGATGGCACAATGAGCAGTTCTTC. V is TRBV6-1 and J is TRBJ2-1, with D unclear. CDR3 size: 15 residues. Germline V gene lookup returns CDR1 MNHNS and CDR2 SASEGT. Trimming pared 2 bases from V and 5 bases from J, leaving 13 bases between.